This TCR beta chain was identified in a study of cytomegalovirus exposure and HLA in healthy donors. Findings and limits, study-wide: Testing in vitro showed a few CMV-associated chains specific for CMV antigens.

Germline CDR1 reads KGHSH; CDR2 reads LQKENI. Germline trimming cut 3 bases from V and 6 bases from J; bases unmatched to any gene: 9. CDR3 length: 15 amino acids. The donors gave bone marrow, and they were healthy. The PCR made use of 60 Vbeta and 13 Jbeta primers. Profiling relied on immunoSEQ multiplex PCR, and the TCRdb table lists in-frame clones only, not all of them. The sample lists fewer than 200,000 clones, about three quarters occurring once. Comments on this clone: Its antigen is as yet unknown.

The chain couples TRBV18 to TRBJ2-7, with 9 bases aligning to TRBD2. The source material was PBMCs. The origin of this receptor is a female donor in good health and CMV-seronegative. CDR3 amino acids: CASSPSAGGPGEQYF. CDR3 nucleotide sequence: TGTGCCAGCTCACCGTCGGCGGGAGGGCCCGGCGAGCAGTACTTC.